The 19 T cell receptor beta chains below come from one sample, sequenced in a study of CD8 T cells in Susac syndrome. Reverse transcription of roughly 0.45 to 1 ug RNA was carried out with random hexamers. TCRdb redid the calling of the immunoSEQ multiplex PCR reads with MiXCR, one entry per CDR3 protein. The sample lists over 150,000 distinct CDR3 sequences, nearly 95% occurring once. The specimen sequenced was CD4+ T cells from PBMCs. The receptors were gathered from a human donor with multiple sclerosis.

The chain couples TRBV10-3 to TRBJ1-1; D is uncertain. Trimming stripped 0 bases from V and 8 bases from J, with 13 bases between. Germline assignment: CDR1 ENHRY and CDR2 SYGVKD. The CDR3 spans 14 residues. The CDR3 DNA follows: TGTGCCATCAGTGAGTCTCGCTCGGGGTGGGAAGCTTTCTTT. This sequence encodes CAISESRSGWEAFF.

V gene TRBV9 combines with J gene TRBJ2-3, with D perhaps matching TRBD2 (5 bases). In germline, CDR1 is SGDLS, CDR2 YYNGEE. The CDR3 length is 14 residues. The V end lost 7 bases, the J end lost 2 bases, and 14 bases lay between the germline ends. CDR3 sequence (DNA): TGTGCCAGCCGGAGAGGGCAGAACACAGATACGCAGTATTTT. Encoded protein: CASRRGQNTDTQYF.

The chain is built from TRBV4-1 and TRBJ2-5; a possible D gene is TRBD2 (5 bases). The germline V gene encodes CDR1 MGHRA and CDR2 YSYEKL. The CDR3 sequence is 18 residues long. V was cut by 1 base and J by 2 bases, with 20 bases left in between. CDR3 in DNA: TGCGCCAGCAGCCAAGGGTGGCGTGGTGGAGGTGGTCAAGAGACCCAGTACTTC. Protein sequence: CASSQGWRGGGGQETQYF.

This rearrangement joins TRBV20-1 to TRBJ1-2, with D unresolved. There are 11 residues in the CDR3. V lost 4 bases and J 7 bases, leaving 10 bases between the germline ends. Looked up from germline, CDR1 is DFQATT and CDR2 is SNEGSKA (reference sequence). The CDR3 reads CSATPGSGYTF. For the CDR3, the DNA is TGCAGTGCTACTCCCGGGAGTGGCTACACCTTC.

V is TRBV4-1 and J is TRBJ1-1, with D perhaps TRBD1 (5 bases). There are 15 residues in the CDR3. The germline CDR1 and CDR2 sequences are MGHRA and YSYEKL. V lost 4 bases and J 3 bases, leaving 15 bases between the germline ends. Here the CDR3 DNA reads TGCGCCAGCAGCCCAATCCTTCCGGGGCACACTGAAGCTTTCTTT. It encodes CASSPILPGHTEAFF.

The J gene is TRBJ1-5, the V gene TRBV27; D perhaps matches TRBD1 (6 bases). Germline CDR1 is MNHEY and CDR2 is SMNVEV (reference sequence). The V and J ends lost 9 bases and 7 bases respectively, with 10 bases between them. CDR3 length: 11 amino acids. The CDR3 coding sequence is TGTGCCAGGGGAGGGACACAGCCCCAGCATTTT. As protein: CARGGTQPQHF.

The chain has TRBV7-9 and TRBJ1-1; D gene unclear. CDR1 is SEHNR, CDR2 FQNEAQ, per germline (reference sequence). The CDR3 totals 14 residues. Trimming shortened V by 1 base and J by 10 bases, and 16 bases separated the two germline ends. In DNA, the CDR3 is TGTGCCAGCAGCTTAGAAGGCCAATGGGGTGGAGCTTTCTTT. It yields the protein CASSLEGQWGGAFF.

The rearrangement uses TRBV3-1 and TRBJ2-1, with D possibly TRBD2 on 6 matching bases. Trimming took 5 bases from V and 0 from J, leaving 11 bases between them. The CDR3 loop spans 15 amino acids. The germline gives CDR1 LGHDT, CDR2 YNNKEL (reference sequence). CDR3 in DNA: TGTGCCAGCAGCTCACACGGGGGCTCCTACAATGAGCAGTTCTTC. This codes for CASSSHGGSYNEQFF.

V gene TRBV7-9 combines with J gene TRBJ2-3, with 8 bases fitting TRBD2. This CDR3 is 14 amino acids long. Germline V CDR1 and CDR2: SEHNR, FQNEAQ (reference sequence). V gave up 4 bases and J gave up 4 bases; unmatched junction bases: 4. The CDR3 DNA is TGTGCCAGCAGCTCTTTAGCGGGACCAGATACGCAGTATTTT. It specifies CASSSLAGPDTQYF.

The J gene is TRBJ2-1, the V gene TRBV20-1; D uncertain. CDR1 and CDR2 (germline): DFQATT, SNEGSKA (reference sequence). Trimming cost V 4 bases and J 10 bases, with 8 bases left between them. This CDR3 comprises 10 residues. The CDR3 nucleotides read TGCAGTGCTAACCCTCGGGAGCAGTTCTTC. Translating gives CSANPREQFF.

CDR3: CALGQQFQETQYF. The CDR3 nucleotides are TGTGCCTTGGGACAGCAATTTCAAGAGACCCAGTACTTC. The rearrangement links TRBV30 to TRBJ2-5, with 7 bases aligning to TRBD1. The CDR3 covers 13 residues. Germline values: CDR1 GTSNPN, CDR2 SVGIG (reference sequence). With V trimmed by 7 bases and J by 2 bases, 7 bases remained unmatched.

This clonotype was seen once. The rearrangement joins TRBV7-9 to TRBJ1-5; 8 positions match TRBD1. V was clipped by 4 bases and J by 6 bases; unmatched bases: 5. The length of the CDR3 is 14 residues. Germline V lookup: CDR1 SEHNR, CDR2 FQNEAQ (reference sequence). CDR3 in DNA: TGTGCCAGCAGCTACGGACAGGGCGGTCAGCCCCAGCATTTT. Its protein product is CASSYGQGGQPQHF.

The V gene is TRBV7-9, the J gene TRBJ2-1, with D uncertain. The CDR3 runs to 12 residues. From germline, CDR1 is SEHNR and CDR2 FQNEAQ (reference sequence). V lost 5 bases to trimming and J lost 10 bases, with 12 bases between them. CDR3 in amino acids: CASSPSFEEQFF. In DNA, the CDR3 is TGTGCCAGCAGCCCATCCTTCGAGGAGCAGTTCTTC.

The J gene is TRBJ2-1, the V gene TRBV24-1; D possibly corresponds to TRBD2 (7 bases). The CDR3 consists of 14 residues. The ends were cut back, 9 bases at V and 4 bases at J, with 15 bases in the middle. The germline gives CDR1 KGHDR, CDR2 SFDVKD. In nucleotides, the CDR3 is TGTGCCACCGGACGAGGGGGGGCTTACAATGAGCAGTTCTTC. Translated: CATGRGGAYNEQFF.

The chain employs TRBV15 and TRBJ1-4; tentatively, D is TRBD1 (6 bases). The CDR3 has 14 residues. Trimming took off 3 bases at V and 5 bases at J, with 10 bases between the two ends. Germline V lookup: CDR1 LNHNV, CDR2 YYDKDF (reference sequence). CDR3 residues: CATSSQTGNEKLFF. As DNA, the CDR3 is TGTGCCACCAGCAGCCAGACAGGAAATGAAAAACTGTTTTTT. The entire variable domain, with the rest obtained from reference TRBV15 and TRBJ1-4, is as follows: DAMVIQNPRYQVTQFGKPVTLSCSQTLNHNVMYWYQQKSSQAPKLLFHYYDKDFNNEADTPDNFQSRRPNTSFCFLDIRSPGLGDTAMYLCATSSQTGNEKLFFGSGTQLSVL.

The J gene is TRBJ2-7, the V gene TRBV29-1; possibly TRBD1 for D (6 bases). The CDR3 covers 12 residues. Germline CDR1 reads SQVTM; CDR2 reads ANQGSEA. The V end was cut by 5 bases, the J end by 2 bases, with 10 bases between. The CDR3 is CSVSGQTYEQYF. The CDR3 DNA is TGCAGCGTTTCTGGACAGACCTACGAGCAGTACTTC.

V and J are TRBV7-2 and TRBJ2-1; D unclear. The CDR3 extends over 15 amino acids. Deletions cut 8 bases from V and 0 bases from J, with 14 bases between. The V gene's germline CDR1 is SGHTA and CDR2 FQGNSA. DNA for the CDR3: TGTGCCAGCCTCTCTGCGGTAAGCTCCTACAATGAGCAGTTCTTC. Protein: CASLSAVSSYNEQFF.

This chain links TRBV24-1 with TRBJ1-5; no reliable D call. CDR1 and CDR2 from the germline V gene are KGHDR and SFDVKD. Trimming shortened V by 3 bases and J by 7 bases, and 6 bases separated the two germline ends. The CDR3 runs to 12 residues. CDR3 amino acids: CATSDPNQPQHF. The CDR3 coding sequence is TGTGCCACCAGTGATCCAAACCAGCCCCAGCATTTT.

The V gene is TRBV15, the J gene TRBJ2-3, with D maybe TRBD1 (6 bases). The CDR3 has 15 amino acids. Germline V gene lookup returns CDR1 LNHNV and CDR2 YYDKDF (reference sequence). Deletions cut 0 bases from V and 4 bases from J, with 11 bases between. The CDR3 sequence: CATSRELRGPDTQYF. CDR3 coding DNA: TGTGCCACCAGCAGAGAGCTCAGGGGCCCAGATACGCAGTATTTT.